This TCR beta chain was sequenced in a study of shared clonotypes between healthy human individuals. CDR1 and CDR2 from the germline V gene are LNHDA and SQIVND (reference sequence). This CDR3 is 15 amino acids long. V lost 4 bases and J lost 7; bases outside the gene matches: 7. Study conclusions and caveats: Naive subsets typically showed greater estimated richness than memory subsets.

Sorted-subset replicate PCR reactions were performed with about 200 ng DNA, corresponding to roughly 30,000 T cell genomes. Profiling relied on immunoSEQ multiplex PCR, and the TCRdb table lists in-frame clones only, not all of them. The sample lists 950,000 to 1,100,000 clones, around 78% seen once, with around 0.61% in the top ten. With respect to this clone: Its antigen is unknown.

The sequence derives from a man aged 18 to 30 in good health. Some clones in this sample may be carry-over from other donors' samples. The J gene is TRBJ2-1, the V gene TRBV19, with TRBD1 matching 10 bases. Sequencing used memory CD4+ T cells from PBMCs. Subset meaning: CD45RA-negative fraction. The CDR3, as DNA: TGTGCCAGTAGTACGGGACAGGGGAGGGTGAATGAGCAGTTCTTC. Its translation is CASSTGQGRVNEQFF.